Below, 25 T cell receptor beta chains from the same sample are listed, as sequenced in a study of blood T cell repertoires in COVID-19. Clones were read by immunoSEQ multiplex PCR, and TCRdb kept only the in-frame ones, dropping some. The sample lists a few hundred thousand clones, approximately 85% seen once, with 2.2% in the top ten. The specimen sequenced was PBMCs or T cells enriched from blood (not recorded which). All receptors derive from a man younger than 40 who had recovered from COVID-19.

The DNA for the CDR3 is TGTGCCATCAGTGGGGGATCGGGACAGGGGACTCAGCCCCAGCATTTT. Its protein is CAISGGSGQGTQPQHF. J is TRBJ1-5 and V is TRBV10-3, with 10 bases fitting TRBD1. The CDR3 is 16 amino acids. Germline V gene sequence: CDR1 ENHRY, CDR2 SYGVKD. V lost 4 bases to trimming and J lost 6 bases; unmatched junction nucleotides: 9.

The chain uses TRBV27 and TRBJ2-3; TRBD2 aligns across 8 bases. V shed 7 bases and J 2 bases; nucleotides not matched to a gene: 11. CDR1 and CDR2 (germline): MNHEY, SMNVEV (reference sequence). This CDR3 is built from 16 residues. CDR3 sequence (DNA): TGTGCCAGCACATCTGTCCGGGGGGGGTTCACAGATACGCAGTATTTT. Translation: CASTSVRGGFTDTQYF.

This clone was counted a single time. The chain is built from TRBV6-2 or TRBV6-3 and TRBJ2-3, with 7 bases that match TRBD1. V was pared by 6 bases and J by 4 bases, with 16 bases of the junction left unmatched. Looked up from germline, CDR1 is MNHEY and CDR2 is SVGEGT. The CDR3 is 17 amino acids. The CDR3 DNA reads as TGTGCCAGCAGCCTCCAGGGGGTACAGGTGAGGGCAGATACGCAGTATTTT. This gives the protein CASSLQGVQVRADTQYF.

The chain recombines TRBV7-2 with TRBJ1-1, with TRBD1 as a possible D gene (5 bases). Germline CDR1 reads SGHTA; CDR2 reads FQGNSA. The V end was cut by 2 bases, the J end by 11 bases, with 21 bases between. This CDR3 is 15 amino acids long. DNA for the CDR3: TGTGCCAGCAGCTTAACGACCACCTTGGGGGGTGGGGCTTTCTTT. Its protein is CASSLTTTLGGGAFF.

The V gene is TRBV6-5, the J gene TRBJ1-2; D call uncertain. CDR3 length: 14 residues. V was trimmed by 7 bases and J by 0 bases, leaving 12 bases between them. CDR1 is MNHEY, CDR2 SVGAGI, per germline. The CDR3 nucleotides are TGTGCCAGCACCGAGAGGGCCTCTAACTATGGCTACACCTTC. It is translated as CASTERASNYGYTF.

The rearrangement joins TRBV27 to TRBJ1-5, with 10 bases matching TRBD1. The CDR3 runs 15 residues. The V gene's germline CDR1 is MNHEY and CDR2 SMNVEV (reference sequence). J was trimmed by 7 bases and V by 2 bases; bases with no gene match: 5. The CDR3 region is CASSLGGQGSQPQHF. CDR3 nucleotide sequence: TGTGCCAGCAGTTTAGGGGGACAGGGGTCGCAGCCCCAGCATTTT.

This chain joins TRBV9 and TRBJ1-2; D perhaps matches TRBD1 (5 bases). There are 14 residues in the CDR3. Germline assignment: CDR1 SGDLS and CDR2 YYNGEE. Trimming removed 2 bases from V and 5 bases from J, with 13 bases in between. The CDR3, as DNA: TGTGCCAGCAGCGTGGGTCCAGGGTGGTATGGCTACACCTTC. Translating gives CASSVGPGWYGYTF.

The rearrangement uses TRBV25-1 and TRBJ1-6; TRBD1 agrees at 7 bases. The CDR3 runs to 13 residues. The ends lost 6 bases at V and 7 bases at J; junction bases unmatched: 3. Germline V CDR1 and CDR2: MGHDK, SYGVNS. The CDR3 is CASRPGQNSPLHF. The DNA for the CDR3 is TGTGCCAGCAGACCGGGACAGAATTCACCCCTCCACTTT.

This clone was observed once. The rearrangement uses TRBV29-1 and TRBJ1-1, with 7 bases that match TRBD1. The CDR3 spans 14 residues. The V gene's germline CDR1 is SQVTM and CDR2 ANQGSEA. Trimming removed 5 bases from V and 4 bases from J; junction bases left unmatched: 10. CDR3 loop: CSVQTRDSGTEAFF. CDR3 bases: TGCAGCGTTCAGACCCGGGACAGTGGCACTGAAGCTTTCTTT.

The genes are TRBV10-3 and TRBJ1-2; 8 bases agree with TRBD1. The CDR3 is made up of 14 amino acids. Germline values: CDR1 ENHRY, CDR2 SYGVKD. V was pared by 3 bases and J by 4 bases, with 4 bases of the junction left unmatched. CDR3 DNA: TGTGCCATCAGTGAAAGAGGACAGGGCTATGGCTACACCTTC. Its translation is CAISERGQGYGYTF.

This chain connects TRBV19 to TRBJ2-2; TRBD2 agrees at 14 bases. The junction had 7 bases not matched to a gene; V was cut back by 7 bases and J by 6 bases. Germline V gene lookup returns CDR1 LNHDA and CDR2 SQIVND (reference sequence). The CDR3 contains 16 residues. DNA for the CDR3: TGTGCCAGTACCCGACTAGCGGGGGGGCAATCCGGGGAGCTGTTTTTT. Translated: CASTRLAGGQSGELFF.

The V call is TRBV7-8, the J call TRBJ2-5; TRBD2 might be the D (6 bases). The germline V gene has CDR1 SGHVS and CDR2 FQNEAQ. The CDR3 has 16 amino acids. V lost 0 bases and J 2 bases, leaving 13 bases between the germline ends. The CDR3 spells CASSLASGPFQETQYF. CDR3 DNA sequence: TGTGCCAGCAGCTTAGCGAGCGGGCCCTTTCAAGAGACCCAGTACTTC.

This rearrangement joins TRBV7-2 to TRBJ2-3; 11 nucleotides agree with TRBD2. Trimming at V came to 6 bases and at J to 8 bases, leaving 10 bases not matched to a gene. This CDR3 contains 15 residues. CDR1 is SGHTA and CDR2 is FQGNSA in the germline V gene. The CDR3 sequence: CASRLVASGGSTQYF. CDR3 DNA sequence: TGTGCCAGCAGACTAGTCGCTAGCGGGGGGTCTACGCAGTATTTT.

V gene TRBV10-3 combines with J gene TRBJ2-5; D may be TRBD1 (5 bases). Trimming left V 3 bases short and J 2 bases short, with 10 bases between. Germline values: CDR1 ENHRY, CDR2 SYGVKD. The CDR3 is made up of 14 amino acids. The CDR3: CAISDRASQETQYF. In DNA, the CDR3 is TGTGCCATCAGTGACAGGGCGAGTCAAGAGACCCAGTACTTC.

This sequence joins TRBV7-8 and TRBJ2-3; D may be TRBD2 (7 bases). This CDR3 has 15 amino acids. V was cut by 3 bases and J by 2 bases, with 12 bases left in between. Germline loops: CDR1 SGHVS, CDR2 FQNEAQ. The CDR3 here is CASSLRGGHTDTQYF. The CDR3 DNA reads as TGTGCCAGCAGCTTGAGGGGGGGACACACAGATACGCAGTATTTT.

This clone was observed a single time. The chain carries TRBV5-1 and TRBJ1-2; 8 positions match TRBD1. The CDR3 has 15 residues. V shed 4 bases and J 8 bases; nucleotides not matched to a gene: 13. The germline V gene encodes CDR1 SGHRS and CDR2 YFSETQ. The CDR3 sequence: CASSPGTGGNYGYTF. CDR3 bases: TGCGCCAGCAGCCCAGGGACAGGAGGAAATTACGGCTACACCTTC.

This sequence joins TRBV24-1 and TRBJ1-6; D remains ambiguous. Germline V CDR1 and CDR2: KGHDR, SFDVKD. V shed 4 bases and J shed 8 bases, with 5 bases lying between them. The CDR3 is 12 residues long. CDR3 residues: CATSDGDSPLHF. The CDR3, as DNA: TGTGCCACCAGTGACGGGGATTCACCCCTCCACTTT.

The chain links TRBV28 to TRBJ2-1, with a possible D match to TRBD2 (6 bases). Germline CDR1 MDHEN, CDR2 SYDVKM. There are 14 residues in the CDR3. Trimming left V 5 bases short and J 3 bases short, with 11 bases between. CDR3 protein: CASSPGGVYNEQFF. The CDR3 region has the DNA TGTGCCAGCAGTCCCGGGGGAGTCTACAATGAGCAGTTCTTC.

The chain employs TRBV18 and TRBJ1-1; 8 bases line up with TRBD1. The CDR3 runs to 14 residues. CDR1 and CDR2 from the germline V gene are KGHSH and LQKENI. V gave up 5 bases and J gave up 4 bases; unmatched junction bases: 6. Here the CDR3 DNA reads TGTGCCAGCTCAACTCTTGGGACAGGCACTGAAGCTTTCTTT. Its translation: CASSTLGTGTEAFF. The full variable domain, with the rest looked up from reference TRBV18 and TRBJ1-1, is NAGVMQNPRHLVRRRGQEARLRCSPMKGHSHVYWYRQLPEEGLKFMVYLQKENIIDESGMPKERFSAEFPKEGPSILRIQQVVRGDSAAYFCASSTLGTGTEAFFGQGTRLTVV.

The chain has TRBV30 and TRBJ1-6; TRBD1 matches 7 bases. The CDR3 is made up of 14 amino acids. Germline lookup yields CDR1 GTSNPN and CDR2 SVGIG (reference sequence). The trim removed 8 bases at V and 10 bases at J, leaving 14 bases unmatched. This chain's CDR3 is CAGQAGTEGSPLHF. The CDR3 DNA is TGTGCCGGACAAGCCGGGACAGAGGGATCACCCCTCCACTTT.

V and J are TRBV5-8 and TRBJ2-7; D is possibly TRBD2 (5 bases). Germline lookup yields CDR1 SGHTS and CDR2 YDEGEE. Trimming removed 4 bases from V and 1 base from J, with 18 bases in between. The CDR3 has 16 amino acids. The CDR3 reads CASSRGLTMGSYEQYF. CDR3 in DNA: TGTGCCAGCAGCCGTGGACTCACTATGGGATCCTACGAGCAGTACTTC.

This chain joins TRBV4-1 and TRBJ1-1; D is possibly TRBD1 (6 bases). Germline V gene data show CDR1 as MGHRA and CDR2 as YSYEKL. The CDR3 consists of 15 residues. V lost 7 bases and J 2 bases, leaving 17 bases between the germline ends. In DNA form, the CDR3 reads TGCGCCAGCACCCAGGGGCCGACCGACAACACTGAAGCTTTCTTT. This codes for CASTQGPTDNTEAFF.

CDR3 amino acids: CASSQVLASDEQFF. CDR3 nucleotides: TGTGCCAGCAGCCAAGTCCTAGCAAGCGATGAGCAGTTCTTC. This chain uses TRBV3-1 (or the pseudogene TRBV3-2) with TRBJ2-1, with D perhaps matching TRBD2 (5 bases). The germline V and J ends were trimmed by 1 base and 8 bases, with 12 bases remaining between them. There are 14 residues in the CDR3. The V gene's germline CDR1 is LGHDT and CDR2 YNNKEL (reference sequence).

J is TRBJ2-2 and V is TRBV19; TRBD1 aligns across 8 bases. The trim removed 4 bases at V and 7 bases at J, leaving 8 bases unmatched. Germline V gene sequence: CDR1 LNHDA, CDR2 SQIVND (reference sequence). The CDR3 has 15 amino acids. CDR3 in DNA: TGTGCCAGTAGTAGGACAGGGTATGACGGCGGGGAGCTGTTTTTT. This sequence encodes CASSRTGYDGGELFF.

The sample holds one count of this clone. The chain is built from TRBV19 and TRBJ1-1; 7 nucleotides agree with TRBD1. The CDR3 extends over 16 amino acids. Trimming took 4 bases from V and 1 from J; bases not matched to a gene: 9. Germline loops: CDR1 LNHDA, CDR2 SQIVND (reference sequence). CDR3 sequence: CASSSIRTGENTEAFF. CDR3 DNA sequence: TGTGCCAGTAGTAGTATAAGGACAGGAGAGAACACTGAAGCTTTCTTT.